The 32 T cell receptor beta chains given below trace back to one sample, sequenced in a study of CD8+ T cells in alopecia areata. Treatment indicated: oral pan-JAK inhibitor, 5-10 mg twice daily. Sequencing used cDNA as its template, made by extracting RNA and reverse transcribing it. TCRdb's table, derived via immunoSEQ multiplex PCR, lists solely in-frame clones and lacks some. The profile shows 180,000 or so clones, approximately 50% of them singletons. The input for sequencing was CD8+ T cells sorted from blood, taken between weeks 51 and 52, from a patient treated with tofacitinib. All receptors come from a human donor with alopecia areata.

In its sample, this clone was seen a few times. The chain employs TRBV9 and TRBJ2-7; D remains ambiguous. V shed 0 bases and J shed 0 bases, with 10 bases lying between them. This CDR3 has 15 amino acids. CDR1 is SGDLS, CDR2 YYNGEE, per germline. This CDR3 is CASSVGPFSSYEQYF. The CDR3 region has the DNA TGTGCCAGCAGCGTAGGACCGTTTAGCTCCTACGAGCAGTACTTC.

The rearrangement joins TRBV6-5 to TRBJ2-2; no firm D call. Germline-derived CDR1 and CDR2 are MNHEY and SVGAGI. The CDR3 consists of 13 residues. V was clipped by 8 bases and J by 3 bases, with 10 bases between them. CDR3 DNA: TGTGCCAGCGGTCGTCTGGACACCGGGGAGCTGTTTTTT. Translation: CASGRLDTGELFF.

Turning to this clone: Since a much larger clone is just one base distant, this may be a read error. The CDR3 loop is CASSDGGDTGELFF. In DNA form, the CDR3 reads TGTGCCAGCAGTGACGGGGGGGACACCGGGGAGCTGTTTTTT. The chain carries TRBV27 and TRBJ2-2, with 8 bases aligning to TRBD2. The CDR3 has 14 amino acids. CDR1 MNHEY and CDR2 SMNVEV come from the germline V gene (reference sequence). J was trimmed by 3 bases and V by 5 bases; bases with no gene match: 2.

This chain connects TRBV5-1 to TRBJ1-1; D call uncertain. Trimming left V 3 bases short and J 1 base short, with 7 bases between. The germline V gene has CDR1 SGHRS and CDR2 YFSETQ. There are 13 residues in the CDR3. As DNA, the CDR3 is TGCGCCAGCAGCTGGGAATGGAACACTGAAGCTTTCTTT. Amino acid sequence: CASSWEWNTEAFF.

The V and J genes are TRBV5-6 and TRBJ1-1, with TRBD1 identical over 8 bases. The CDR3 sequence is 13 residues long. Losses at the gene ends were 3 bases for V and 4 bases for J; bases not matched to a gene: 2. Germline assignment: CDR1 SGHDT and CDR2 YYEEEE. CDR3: CASSWTGSTEAFF. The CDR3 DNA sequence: TGTGCCAGCAGCTGGACAGGGTCCACTGAAGCTTTCTTT.

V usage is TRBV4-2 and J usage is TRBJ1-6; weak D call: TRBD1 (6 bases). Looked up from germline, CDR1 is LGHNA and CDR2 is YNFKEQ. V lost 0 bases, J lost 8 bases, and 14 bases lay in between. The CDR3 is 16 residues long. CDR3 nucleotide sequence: TGTGCCAGCAGCCAAGACCCCCAGGGGAGGCATTCACCCCTCCACTTT. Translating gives CASSQDPQGRHSPLHF.

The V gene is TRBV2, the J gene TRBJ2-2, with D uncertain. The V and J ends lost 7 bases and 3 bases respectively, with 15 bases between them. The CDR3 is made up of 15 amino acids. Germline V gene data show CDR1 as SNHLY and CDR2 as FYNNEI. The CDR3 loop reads CASIGIKADTGELFF. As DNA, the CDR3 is TGTGCCAGCATAGGGATAAAGGCGGACACCGGGGAGCTGTTTTTT. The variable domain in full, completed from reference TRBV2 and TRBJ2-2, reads EPEVTQTPSHQVTQMGQEVILRCVPISNHLYFYWYRQILGQKVEFLVSFYNNEISEKSEIFDDQFSVERPDGSNFTLKIRSTKLEDSAMYFCASIGIKADTGELFFGEGSRLTVL.

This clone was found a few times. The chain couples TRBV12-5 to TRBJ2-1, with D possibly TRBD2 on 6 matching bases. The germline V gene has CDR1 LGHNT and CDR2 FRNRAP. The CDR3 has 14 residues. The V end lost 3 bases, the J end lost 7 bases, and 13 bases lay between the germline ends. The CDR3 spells CASGFQLARNEQFF. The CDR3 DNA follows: TGTGCTAGTGGTTTCCAACTAGCTAGGAATGAGCAGTTCTTC.

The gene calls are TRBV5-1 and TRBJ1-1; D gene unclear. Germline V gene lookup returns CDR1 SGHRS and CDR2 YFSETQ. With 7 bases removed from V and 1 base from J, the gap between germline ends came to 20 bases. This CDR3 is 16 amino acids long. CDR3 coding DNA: TGCGCCAGCTCCCGGGGTTTGCGGGAGGCGAACACTGAAGCTTTCTTT. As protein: CASSRGLREANTEAFF.

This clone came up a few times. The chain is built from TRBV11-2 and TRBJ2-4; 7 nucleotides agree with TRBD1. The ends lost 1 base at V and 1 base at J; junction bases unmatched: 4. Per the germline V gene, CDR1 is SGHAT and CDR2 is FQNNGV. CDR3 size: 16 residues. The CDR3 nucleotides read TGTGCCAGCAGCTTAGCTCCGGGACAGGCCAAAAACATTCAGTACTTC. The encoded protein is CASSLAPGQAKNIQYF. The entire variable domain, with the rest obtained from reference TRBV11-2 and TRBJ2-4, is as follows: EAGVAQSPRYKIIEKRQSVAFWCNPISGHATLYWYQQILGQGPKLLIQFQNNGVVDDSQLPKDRFSAERLKGVDSTLKIQPAKLEDSAVYLCASSLAPGQAKNIQYFGAGTRLSVL.

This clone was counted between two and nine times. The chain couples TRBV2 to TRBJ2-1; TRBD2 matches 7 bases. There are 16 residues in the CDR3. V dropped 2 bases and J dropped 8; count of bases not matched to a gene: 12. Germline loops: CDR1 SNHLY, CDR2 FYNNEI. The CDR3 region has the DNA TGTGCCAGCAGTGAATTTAATGGGGGGGAAGATGATGAGCAGTTCTTC. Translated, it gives CASSEFNGGEDDEQFF.

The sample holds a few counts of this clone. The CDR3 region has the DNA TGTGCCACCAGCAGCCTAACAGGGAAGACTCAAGAGACCCAGTACTTC. It specifies CATSSLTGKTQETQYF. V usage is TRBV15 and J usage is TRBJ2-5, with a possible D match to TRBD1 (6 bases). The germline CDR1 and CDR2 sequences are LNHNV and YYDKDF (reference sequence). With 3 bases removed from V and 2 bases from J, the gap between germline ends came to 16 bases. The CDR3 is made up of 16 amino acids.

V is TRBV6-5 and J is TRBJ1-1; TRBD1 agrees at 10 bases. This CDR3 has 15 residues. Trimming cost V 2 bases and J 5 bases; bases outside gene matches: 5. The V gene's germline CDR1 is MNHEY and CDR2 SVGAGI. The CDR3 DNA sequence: TGTGCCAGCAGTTACCCGGGACAGGGGACGACTGAAGCTTTCTTT. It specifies CASSYPGQGTTEAFF.

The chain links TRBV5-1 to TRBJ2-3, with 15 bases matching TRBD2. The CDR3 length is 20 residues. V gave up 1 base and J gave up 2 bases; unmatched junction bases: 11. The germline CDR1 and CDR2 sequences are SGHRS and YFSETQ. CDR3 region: CASSLYAGLAGGPDTDTQYF. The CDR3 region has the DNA TGCGCCAGCAGCTTGTACGCAGGACTAGCGGGGGGGCCTGACACAGATACGCAGTATTTT.

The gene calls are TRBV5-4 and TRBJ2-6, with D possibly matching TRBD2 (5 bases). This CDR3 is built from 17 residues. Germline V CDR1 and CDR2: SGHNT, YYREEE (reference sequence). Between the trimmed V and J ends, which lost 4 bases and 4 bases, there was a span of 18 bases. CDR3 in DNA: TGTGCCAGCAGCCCTGGACTTCGAAATGAAGGGGCCAACGTCCTGACTTTC. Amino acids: CASSPGLRNEGANVLTF.

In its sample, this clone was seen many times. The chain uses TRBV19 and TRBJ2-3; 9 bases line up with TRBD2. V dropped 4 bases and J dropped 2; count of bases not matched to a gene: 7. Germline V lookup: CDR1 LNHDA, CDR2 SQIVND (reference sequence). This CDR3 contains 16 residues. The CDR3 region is CASSSRAGGLTDTQYF. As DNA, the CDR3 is TGTGCCAGTAGTAGCCGGGCGGGGGGGCTCACAGATACGCAGTATTTT.

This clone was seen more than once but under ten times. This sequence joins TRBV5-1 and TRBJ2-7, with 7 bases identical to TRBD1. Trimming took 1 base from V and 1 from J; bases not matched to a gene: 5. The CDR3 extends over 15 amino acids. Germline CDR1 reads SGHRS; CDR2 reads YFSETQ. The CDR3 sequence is CASSLRQGGSYEQYF. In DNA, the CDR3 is TGCGCCAGCAGCTTGAGACAGGGCGGGTCCTACGAGCAGTACTTC.

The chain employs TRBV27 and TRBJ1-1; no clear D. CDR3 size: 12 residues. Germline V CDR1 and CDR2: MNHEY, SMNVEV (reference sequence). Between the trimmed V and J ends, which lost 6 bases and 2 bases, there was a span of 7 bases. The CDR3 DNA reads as TGTGCCAGCAGCGGACTCAACACTGAAGCTTTCTTT. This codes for CASSGLNTEAFF.

This CDR3 is CASSLIRDNEQYF. The CDR3 nucleotides read TGTGCCAGCAGTTTAATCCGGGACAACGAGCAGTACTTC. The chain uses TRBV27 and TRBJ2-7; maybe TRBD1 (6 bases). Germline CDR1 MNHEY, CDR2 SMNVEV (reference sequence). The CDR3 length is 13 residues. Trimming took off 2 bases at V and 5 bases at J, with 10 bases between the two ends.

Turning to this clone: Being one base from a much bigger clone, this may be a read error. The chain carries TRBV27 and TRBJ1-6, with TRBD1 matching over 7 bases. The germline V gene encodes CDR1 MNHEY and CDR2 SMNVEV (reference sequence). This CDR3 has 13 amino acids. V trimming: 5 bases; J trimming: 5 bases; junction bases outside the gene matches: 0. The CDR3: CASSDRDNSPLHF. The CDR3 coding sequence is TGTGCCAGCAGTGACAGGGATAATTCACCCCTCCACTTT.

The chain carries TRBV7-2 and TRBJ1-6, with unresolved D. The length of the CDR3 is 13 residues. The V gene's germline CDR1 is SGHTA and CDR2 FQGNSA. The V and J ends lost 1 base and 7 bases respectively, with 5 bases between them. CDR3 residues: CASSLDGNSPLHF. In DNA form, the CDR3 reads TGTGCCAGCAGCTTAGACGGCAATTCACCCCTCCACTTT.

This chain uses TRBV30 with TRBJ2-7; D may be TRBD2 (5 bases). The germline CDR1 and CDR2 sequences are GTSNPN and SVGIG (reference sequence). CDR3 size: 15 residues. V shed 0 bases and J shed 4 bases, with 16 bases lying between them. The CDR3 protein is CAWSVSRGGSYEQYF. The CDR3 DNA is TGTGCCTGGAGTGTAAGCCGGGGTGGGAGTTACGAGCAGTACTTC.

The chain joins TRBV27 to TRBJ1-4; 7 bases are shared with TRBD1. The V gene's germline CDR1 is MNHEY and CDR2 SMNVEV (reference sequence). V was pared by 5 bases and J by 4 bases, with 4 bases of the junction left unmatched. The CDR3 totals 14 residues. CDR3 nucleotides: TGTGCCAGCAGTCGGACAGGAAATAATGAAAAACTGTTTTTT. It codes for CASSRTGNNEKLFF.

The CDR3 region has the DNA TGCAGCGTTGAGGGCGCTAGCGGGGGGACAGATACGCAGTATTTT. Residues: CSVEGASGGTDTQYF. The gene calls are TRBV29-1 and TRBJ2-3, with TRBD2 matching 11 bases. The CDR3 has 15 amino acids. The V gene end was trimmed by 3 bases and the J gene end by 3 bases; junction bases not matched to a gene: 5. The V gene's germline CDR1 is SQVTM and CDR2 ANQGSEA.

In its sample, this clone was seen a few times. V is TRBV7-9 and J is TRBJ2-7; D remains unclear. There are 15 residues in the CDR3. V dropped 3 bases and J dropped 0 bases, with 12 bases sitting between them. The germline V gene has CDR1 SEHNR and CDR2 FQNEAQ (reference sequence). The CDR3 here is CASSFDGRSSYEQYF. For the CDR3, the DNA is TGTGCCAGCAGCTTTGATGGCAGGAGCTCCTACGAGCAGTACTTC.

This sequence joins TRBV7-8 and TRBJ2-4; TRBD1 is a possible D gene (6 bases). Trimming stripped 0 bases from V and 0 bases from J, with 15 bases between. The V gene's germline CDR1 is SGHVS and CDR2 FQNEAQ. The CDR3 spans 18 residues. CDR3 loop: CASSLARWDILAKNIQYF. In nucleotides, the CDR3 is TGTGCCAGCAGCTTAGCGCGATGGGACATTCTAGCCAAAAACATTCAGTACTTC. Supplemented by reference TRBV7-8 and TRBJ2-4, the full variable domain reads GAGVSQSPRYKVAKRGQDVALRCDPISGHVSLFWYQQALGQGPEFLTYFQNEAQLDKSGLPSDRFFAERPEGSVSTLKIQRTQQEDSAVYLCASSLARWDILAKNIQYFGAGTRLSVL.

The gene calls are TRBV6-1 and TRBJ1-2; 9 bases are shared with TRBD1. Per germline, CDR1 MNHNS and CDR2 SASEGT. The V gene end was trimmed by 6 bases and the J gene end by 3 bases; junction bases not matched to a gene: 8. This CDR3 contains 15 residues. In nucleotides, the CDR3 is TGTGCCAGCAGCCTCCGGGACAGGGATGACTATGGCTACACCTTC. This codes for CASSLRDRDDYGYTF.

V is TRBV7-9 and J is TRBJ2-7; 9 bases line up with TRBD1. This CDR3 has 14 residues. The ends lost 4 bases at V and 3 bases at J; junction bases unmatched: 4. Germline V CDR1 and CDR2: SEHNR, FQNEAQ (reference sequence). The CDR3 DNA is TGTGCCAGCAGCTACACAGGGGGCTACTACGAGCAGTACTTC. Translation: CASSYTGGYYEQYF. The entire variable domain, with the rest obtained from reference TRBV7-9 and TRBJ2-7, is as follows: DTGVSQNPRHKITKRGQNVTFRCDPISEHNRLYWYRQTLGQGPEFLTYFQNEAQLEKSRLLSDRFSAERPKGSFSTLEIQRTEQGDSAMYLCASSYTGGYYEQYFGPGTRLTVT.

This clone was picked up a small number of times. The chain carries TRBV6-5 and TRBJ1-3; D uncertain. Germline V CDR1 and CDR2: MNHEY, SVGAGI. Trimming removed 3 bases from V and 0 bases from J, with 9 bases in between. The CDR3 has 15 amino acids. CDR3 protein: CASSYGLDSGNTIYF. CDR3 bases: TGTGCCAGCAGTTATGGCCTAGACTCTGGAAACACCATATATTTT.

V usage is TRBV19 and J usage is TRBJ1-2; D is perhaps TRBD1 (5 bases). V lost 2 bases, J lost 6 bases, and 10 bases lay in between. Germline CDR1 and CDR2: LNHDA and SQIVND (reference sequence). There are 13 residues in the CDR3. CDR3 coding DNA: TGTGCCAGTAGTATAACGACAGTGGATGGCTACACCTTC. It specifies CASSITTVDGYTF.

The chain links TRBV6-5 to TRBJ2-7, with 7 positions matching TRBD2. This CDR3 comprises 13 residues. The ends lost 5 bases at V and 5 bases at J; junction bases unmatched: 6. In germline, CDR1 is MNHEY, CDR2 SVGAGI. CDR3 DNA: TGTGCCAGCAGTGCTCCTCGGGGGGACGAGCAGTACTTC. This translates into CASSAPRGDEQYF.

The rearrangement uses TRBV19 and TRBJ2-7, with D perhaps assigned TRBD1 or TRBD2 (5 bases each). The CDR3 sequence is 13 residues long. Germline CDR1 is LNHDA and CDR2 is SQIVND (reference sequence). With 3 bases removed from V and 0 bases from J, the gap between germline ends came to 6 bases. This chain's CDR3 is CASSMGTSYEQYF. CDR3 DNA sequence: TGTGCCAGTAGTATGGGGACCTCCTACGAGCAGTACTTC.